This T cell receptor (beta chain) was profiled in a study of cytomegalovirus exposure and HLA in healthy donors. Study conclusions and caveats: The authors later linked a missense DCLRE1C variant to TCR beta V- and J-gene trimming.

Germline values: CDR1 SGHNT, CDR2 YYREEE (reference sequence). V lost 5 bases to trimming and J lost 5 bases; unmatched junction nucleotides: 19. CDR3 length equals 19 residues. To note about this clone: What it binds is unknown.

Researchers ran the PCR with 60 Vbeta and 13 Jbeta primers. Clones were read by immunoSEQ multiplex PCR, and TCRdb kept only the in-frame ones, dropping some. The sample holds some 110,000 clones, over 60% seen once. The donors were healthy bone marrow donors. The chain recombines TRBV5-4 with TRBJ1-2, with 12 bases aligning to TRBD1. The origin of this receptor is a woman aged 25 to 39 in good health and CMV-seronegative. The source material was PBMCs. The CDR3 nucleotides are TGTGCCAGCAGTCCCCACCTCCGGGACAGGGGGCTAAGGGTATATGGCTACACCTTC. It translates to CASSPHLRDRGLRVYGYTF.